The source of this T cell receptor (beta chain) is a study of cytomegalovirus exposure and HLA in healthy donors. This clone was observed a handful of times. The V gene end was trimmed by 2 bases and the J gene end by 4 bases; junction bases not matched to a gene: 6. The CDR3 has 16 residues. CDR1 is MNHEY, CDR2 SVGAGI, per germline. The PCR ran on 60 Vbeta and 13 Jbeta primers. The data were produced by immunoSEQ multiplex PCR, yet TCRdb's version contains in-frame clones alone and is incomplete. In the table there are 180,000 or so clones, roughly 8.7% of which are singletons. Source material: PBMCs. This receptor was obtained from a woman in her twenties or thirties in good health and CMV-seropositive. J is TRBJ2-1 and V is TRBV6-5; 9 nucleotides agree with TRBD1. This chain's CDR3 is CASSYDVGQGYNEQFF. CDR3 coding DNA: TGTGCCAGCAGTTACGATGTGGGACAGGGTTACAATGAGCAGTTCTTC.